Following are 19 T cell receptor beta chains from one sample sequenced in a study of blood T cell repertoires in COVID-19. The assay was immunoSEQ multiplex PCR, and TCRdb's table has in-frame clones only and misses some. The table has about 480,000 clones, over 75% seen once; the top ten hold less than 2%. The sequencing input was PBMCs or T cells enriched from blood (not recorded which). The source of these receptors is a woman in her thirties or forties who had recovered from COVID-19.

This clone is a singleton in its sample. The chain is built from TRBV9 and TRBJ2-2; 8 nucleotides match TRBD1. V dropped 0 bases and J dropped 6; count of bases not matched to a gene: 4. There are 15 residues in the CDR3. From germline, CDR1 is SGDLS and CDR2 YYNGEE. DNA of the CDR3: TGTGCCAGCAGCGTAGCTATGACAGGGGCCGGGGAGCTGTTTTTT. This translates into CASSVAMTGAGELFF.

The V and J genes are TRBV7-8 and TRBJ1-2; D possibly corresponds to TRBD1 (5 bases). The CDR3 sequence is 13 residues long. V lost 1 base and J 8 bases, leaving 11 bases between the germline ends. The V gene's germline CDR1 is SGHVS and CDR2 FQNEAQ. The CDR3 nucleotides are TGTGCCAGCAGCTTAGAAGGGGAAGGGGGCTACACCTTC. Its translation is CASSLEGEGGYTF.

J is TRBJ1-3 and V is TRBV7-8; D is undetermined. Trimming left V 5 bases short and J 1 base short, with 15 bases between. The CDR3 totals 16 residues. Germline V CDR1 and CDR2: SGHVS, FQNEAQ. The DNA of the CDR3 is TGTGCCAGCAGCCCGTATCGTGAGGTATCTGGAAACACCATATATTTT. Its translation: CASSPYREVSGNTIYF.

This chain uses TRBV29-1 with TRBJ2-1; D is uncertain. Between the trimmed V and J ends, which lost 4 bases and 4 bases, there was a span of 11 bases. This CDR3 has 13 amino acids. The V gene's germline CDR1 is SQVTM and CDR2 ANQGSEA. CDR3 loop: CSVGASSYNEQFF. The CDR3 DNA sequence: TGCAGCGTTGGTGCTAGTTCATACAATGAGCAGTTCTTC.

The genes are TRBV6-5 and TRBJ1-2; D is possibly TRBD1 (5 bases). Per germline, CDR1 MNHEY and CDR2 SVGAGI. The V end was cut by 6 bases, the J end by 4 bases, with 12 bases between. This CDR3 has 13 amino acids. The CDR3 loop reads CASRKQVSYGYTF. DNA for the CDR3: TGTGCCAGCAGGAAACAGGTGTCCTATGGCTACACCTTC.

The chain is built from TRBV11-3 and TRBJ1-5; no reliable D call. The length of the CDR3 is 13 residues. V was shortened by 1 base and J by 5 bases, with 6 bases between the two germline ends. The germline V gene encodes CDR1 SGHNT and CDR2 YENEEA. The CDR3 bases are TGTGCCAGCAGCTTAGGCACGGATCAGCCCCAGCATTTT. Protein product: CASSLGTDQPQHF.

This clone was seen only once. CDR3 nucleotides: TGTGCCAGCAGCCGGGTTGACAGAATCTCTAATTCACCCCTCCACTTT. Translation: CASSRVDRISNSPLHF. This chain joins TRBV27 and TRBJ1-6, with D possibly being TRBD1 (5 bases). Trimming cost V 6 bases and J 6 bases, with 18 bases left between them. The germline V gene has CDR1 MNHEY and CDR2 SMNVEV (reference sequence). This CDR3 contains 16 residues.

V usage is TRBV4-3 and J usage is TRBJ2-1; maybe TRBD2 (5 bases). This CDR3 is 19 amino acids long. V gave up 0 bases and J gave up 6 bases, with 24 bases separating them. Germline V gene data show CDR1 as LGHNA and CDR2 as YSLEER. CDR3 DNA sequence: TGCGCCAGCAGCCAAGACTTCACCAGCGGAACGAACAGTGGCAATGAGCAGTTCTTC. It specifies CASSQDFTSGTNSGNEQFF.

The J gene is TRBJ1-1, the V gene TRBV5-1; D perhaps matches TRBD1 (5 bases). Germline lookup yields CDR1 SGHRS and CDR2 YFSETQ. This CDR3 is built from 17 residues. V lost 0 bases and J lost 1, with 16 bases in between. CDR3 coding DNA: TGCGCCAGCAGCTTGGCCAGGGCCGGAGCTTCGAACACTGAAGCTTTCTTT. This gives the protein CASSLARAGASNTEAFF.

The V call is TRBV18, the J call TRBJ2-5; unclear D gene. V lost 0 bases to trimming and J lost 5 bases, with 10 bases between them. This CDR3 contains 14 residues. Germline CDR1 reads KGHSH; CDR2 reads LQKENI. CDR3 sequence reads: CASSPPEQRETQYF. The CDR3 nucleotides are TGTGCCAGCTCACCACCTGAGCAGAGGGAGACCCAGTACTTC.

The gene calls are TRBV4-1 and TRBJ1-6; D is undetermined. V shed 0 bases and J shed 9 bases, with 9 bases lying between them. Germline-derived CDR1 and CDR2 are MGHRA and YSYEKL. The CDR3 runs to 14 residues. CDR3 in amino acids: CASSQEGGSSPLHF. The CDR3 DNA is TGCGCCAGCAGCCAAGAGGGAGGCAGTTCACCCCTCCACTTT.

Written as DNA, the CDR3 is TGTGCCAGCAGCAAAGACAGGGGGACCTCCTACGAGCAGTACTTC. This encodes CASSKDRGTSYEQYF. The chain combines TRBV7-6 with TRBJ2-7; 9 bases match TRBD1. V shed 5 bases, J shed 0 bases, and the junction held 5 bases outside the gene matches. Germline V gene lookup returns CDR1 SGHVS and CDR2 FNYEAQ. This CDR3 region has 15 residues. The whole variable domain, remainder taken from reference TRBV7-6 and TRBJ2-7, is GAGVSQSPRYKVTKRGQDVALRCDPISGHVSLYWYRQALGQGPEFLTYFNYEAQQDKSGLPNDRFSAERPEGSISTLTIQRTEQRDSAMYRCASSKDRGTSYEQYFGPGTRLTVT.

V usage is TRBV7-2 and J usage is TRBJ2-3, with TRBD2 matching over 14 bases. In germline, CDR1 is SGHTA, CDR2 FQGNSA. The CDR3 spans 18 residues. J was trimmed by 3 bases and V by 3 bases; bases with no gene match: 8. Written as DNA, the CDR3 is TGTGCCAGCAGCTTCGGGACTAGCGGGAGCGGGAGAACAGATACGCAGTATTTT. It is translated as CASSFGTSGSGRTDTQYF.

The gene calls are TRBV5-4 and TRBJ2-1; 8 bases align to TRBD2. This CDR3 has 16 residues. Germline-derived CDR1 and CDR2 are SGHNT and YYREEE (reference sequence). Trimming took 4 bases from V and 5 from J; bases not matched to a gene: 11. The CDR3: CASSGPGAGVNNEQFF. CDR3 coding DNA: TGTGCCAGCAGCGGCCCGGGAGCGGGAGTCAACAATGAGCAGTTCTTC. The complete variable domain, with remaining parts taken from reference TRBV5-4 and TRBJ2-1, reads ETGVTQSPTHLIKTRGQQVTLRCSSQSGHNTVSWYQQALGQGPQFIFQYYREEENGRGNFPPRFSGLQFPNYSSELNVNALELDDSALYLCASSGPGAGVNNEQFFGPGTRLTVL.

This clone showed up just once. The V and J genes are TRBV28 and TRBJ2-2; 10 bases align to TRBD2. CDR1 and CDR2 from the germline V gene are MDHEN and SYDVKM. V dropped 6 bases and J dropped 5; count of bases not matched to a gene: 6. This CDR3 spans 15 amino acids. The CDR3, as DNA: TGTGCCAGCAGCCAACTAGCGGGATCTACCGGGGAGCTGTTTTTT. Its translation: CASSQLAGSTGELFF.

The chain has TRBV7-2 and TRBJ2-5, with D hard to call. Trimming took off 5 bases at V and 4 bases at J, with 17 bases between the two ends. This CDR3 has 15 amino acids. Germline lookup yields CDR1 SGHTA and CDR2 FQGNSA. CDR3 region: CASSPESRSPETQYF. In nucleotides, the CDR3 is TGTGCCAGCAGCCCCGAGAGCAGGTCCCCAGAGACCCAGTACTTC.

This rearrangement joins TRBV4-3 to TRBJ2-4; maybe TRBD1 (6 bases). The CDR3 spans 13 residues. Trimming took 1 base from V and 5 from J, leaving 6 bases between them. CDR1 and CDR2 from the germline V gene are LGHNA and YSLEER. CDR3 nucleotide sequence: TGCGCCAGCAGCCAAGGGACAGAAAACATTCAGTACTTC. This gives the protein CASSQGTENIQYF.

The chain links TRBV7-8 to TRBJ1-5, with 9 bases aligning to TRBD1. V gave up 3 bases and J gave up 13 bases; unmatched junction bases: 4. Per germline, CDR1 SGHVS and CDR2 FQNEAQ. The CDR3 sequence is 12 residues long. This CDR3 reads CASSFLQGAQHF. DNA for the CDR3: TGTGCCAGCAGCTTTCTACAGGGGGCACAGCATTTT.

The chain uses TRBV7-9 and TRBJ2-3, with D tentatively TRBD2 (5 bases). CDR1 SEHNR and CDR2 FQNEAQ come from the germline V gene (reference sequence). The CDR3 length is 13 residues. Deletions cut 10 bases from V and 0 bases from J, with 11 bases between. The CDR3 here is CATERASTDTQYF. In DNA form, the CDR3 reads TGTGCCACCGAGAGGGCTAGCACAGATACGCAGTATTTT.